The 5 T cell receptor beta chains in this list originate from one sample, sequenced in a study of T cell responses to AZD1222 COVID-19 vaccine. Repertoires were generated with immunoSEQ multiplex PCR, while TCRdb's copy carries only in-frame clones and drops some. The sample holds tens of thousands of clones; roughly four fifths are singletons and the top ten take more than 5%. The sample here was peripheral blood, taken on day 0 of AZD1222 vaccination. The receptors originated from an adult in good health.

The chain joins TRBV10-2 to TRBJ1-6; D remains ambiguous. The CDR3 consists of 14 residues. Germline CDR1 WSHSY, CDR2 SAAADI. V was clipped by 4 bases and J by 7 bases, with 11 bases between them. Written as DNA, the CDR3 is TGCGCCAGCAGTGCCCGGGCTGGAAATTCACCCCTCCACTTT. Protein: CASSARAGNSPLHF.

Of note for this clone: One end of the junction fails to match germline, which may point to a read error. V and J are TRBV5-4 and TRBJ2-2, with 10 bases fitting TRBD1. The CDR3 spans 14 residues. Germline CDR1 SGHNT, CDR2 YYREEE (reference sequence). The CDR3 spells CAGRQGAGTGELFF. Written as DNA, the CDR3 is TGTGCCGGCAGACAGGGGGCAGGCACCGGGGAGCTGTTTTTT.

This CDR3 is CASSPSSYEQYF. CDR3 coding DNA: TGTGCCAGCAGCCCGAGCTCCTACGAGCAGTACTTC. The V call is TRBV7-2, the J call TRBJ2-7; no reliable D call. Germline values: CDR1 SGHTA, CDR2 FQGNSA. This CDR3 contains 12 residues. V dropped 5 bases and J dropped 0 bases, with 5 bases sitting between them.

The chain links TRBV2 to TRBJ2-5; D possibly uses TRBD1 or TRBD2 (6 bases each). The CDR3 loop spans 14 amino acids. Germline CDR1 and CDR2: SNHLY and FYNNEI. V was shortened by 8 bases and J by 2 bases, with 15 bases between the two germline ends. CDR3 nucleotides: TGTGCCAGCCGGGTTTGGGGGGCTCAAGAGACCCAGTACTTC. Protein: CASRVWGAQETQYF.

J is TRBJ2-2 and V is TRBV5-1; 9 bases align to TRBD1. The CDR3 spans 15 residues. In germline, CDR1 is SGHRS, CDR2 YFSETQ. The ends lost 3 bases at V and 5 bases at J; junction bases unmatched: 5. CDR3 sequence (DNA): TGCGCCAGCAGCTCGGGGACAGGGAGGACCGGGGAGCTGTTTTTT. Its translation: CASSSGTGRTGELFF.